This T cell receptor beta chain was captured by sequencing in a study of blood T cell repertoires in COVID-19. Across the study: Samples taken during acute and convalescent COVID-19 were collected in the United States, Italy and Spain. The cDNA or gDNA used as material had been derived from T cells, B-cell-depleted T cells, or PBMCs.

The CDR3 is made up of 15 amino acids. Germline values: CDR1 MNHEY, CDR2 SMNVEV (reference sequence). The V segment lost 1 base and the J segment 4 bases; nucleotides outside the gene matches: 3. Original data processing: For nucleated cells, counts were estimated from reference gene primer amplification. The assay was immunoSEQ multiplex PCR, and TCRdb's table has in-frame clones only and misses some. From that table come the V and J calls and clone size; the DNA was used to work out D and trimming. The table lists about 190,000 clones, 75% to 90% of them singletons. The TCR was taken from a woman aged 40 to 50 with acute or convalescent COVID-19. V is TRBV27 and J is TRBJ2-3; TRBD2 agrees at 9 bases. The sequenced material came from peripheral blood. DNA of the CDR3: TGTGCCAGCAGTTTATGGCTAGCGGGGCCAGATACGCAGTATTTT. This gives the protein CASSLWLAGPDTQYF.